This T cell receptor (beta chain) stems from a study of cytomegalovirus exposure and HLA in healthy donors. 13 Jbeta primers and 60 Vbeta primers were used for the PCR. Original processing notes: In a later analysis, tens of millions of unique TCR beta chains included roughly 11 million shared by two or more donors. Data came from immunoSEQ multiplex PCR; TCRdb stores just in-frame clones and leaves some out. V and J calls and clone size are as listed in that table; D and trimming were resolved from the DNA. The repertoire holds about 140,000 clones, with approximately 80% as singletons. A word on this clone: Its target is unknown.

General study points: Despite most TCR sequences being rare, some public TCRs occurred in many donors. Donor immune exposure was known only as CMV serostatus.

The donors gave bone marrow, and they were healthy. Specimen: PBMCs. The sequence was collected from a male donor in good health and CMV-seronegative.

CDR3 nucleotide sequence: TGTGCCAGCAGCGACCGTCTCAGGGTTGGGGAAAAACTGTTTTTT. This translates into CASSDRLRVGEKLFF. V gene TRBV5-4 combines with J gene TRBJ1-4; D perhaps matches TRBD1 (5 bases). Germline V lookup: CDR1 SGHNT, CDR2 YYREEE (reference sequence). The V end lost 4 bases, the J end lost 8 bases, and 18 bases lay between the germline ends. The CDR3 contains 15 residues.